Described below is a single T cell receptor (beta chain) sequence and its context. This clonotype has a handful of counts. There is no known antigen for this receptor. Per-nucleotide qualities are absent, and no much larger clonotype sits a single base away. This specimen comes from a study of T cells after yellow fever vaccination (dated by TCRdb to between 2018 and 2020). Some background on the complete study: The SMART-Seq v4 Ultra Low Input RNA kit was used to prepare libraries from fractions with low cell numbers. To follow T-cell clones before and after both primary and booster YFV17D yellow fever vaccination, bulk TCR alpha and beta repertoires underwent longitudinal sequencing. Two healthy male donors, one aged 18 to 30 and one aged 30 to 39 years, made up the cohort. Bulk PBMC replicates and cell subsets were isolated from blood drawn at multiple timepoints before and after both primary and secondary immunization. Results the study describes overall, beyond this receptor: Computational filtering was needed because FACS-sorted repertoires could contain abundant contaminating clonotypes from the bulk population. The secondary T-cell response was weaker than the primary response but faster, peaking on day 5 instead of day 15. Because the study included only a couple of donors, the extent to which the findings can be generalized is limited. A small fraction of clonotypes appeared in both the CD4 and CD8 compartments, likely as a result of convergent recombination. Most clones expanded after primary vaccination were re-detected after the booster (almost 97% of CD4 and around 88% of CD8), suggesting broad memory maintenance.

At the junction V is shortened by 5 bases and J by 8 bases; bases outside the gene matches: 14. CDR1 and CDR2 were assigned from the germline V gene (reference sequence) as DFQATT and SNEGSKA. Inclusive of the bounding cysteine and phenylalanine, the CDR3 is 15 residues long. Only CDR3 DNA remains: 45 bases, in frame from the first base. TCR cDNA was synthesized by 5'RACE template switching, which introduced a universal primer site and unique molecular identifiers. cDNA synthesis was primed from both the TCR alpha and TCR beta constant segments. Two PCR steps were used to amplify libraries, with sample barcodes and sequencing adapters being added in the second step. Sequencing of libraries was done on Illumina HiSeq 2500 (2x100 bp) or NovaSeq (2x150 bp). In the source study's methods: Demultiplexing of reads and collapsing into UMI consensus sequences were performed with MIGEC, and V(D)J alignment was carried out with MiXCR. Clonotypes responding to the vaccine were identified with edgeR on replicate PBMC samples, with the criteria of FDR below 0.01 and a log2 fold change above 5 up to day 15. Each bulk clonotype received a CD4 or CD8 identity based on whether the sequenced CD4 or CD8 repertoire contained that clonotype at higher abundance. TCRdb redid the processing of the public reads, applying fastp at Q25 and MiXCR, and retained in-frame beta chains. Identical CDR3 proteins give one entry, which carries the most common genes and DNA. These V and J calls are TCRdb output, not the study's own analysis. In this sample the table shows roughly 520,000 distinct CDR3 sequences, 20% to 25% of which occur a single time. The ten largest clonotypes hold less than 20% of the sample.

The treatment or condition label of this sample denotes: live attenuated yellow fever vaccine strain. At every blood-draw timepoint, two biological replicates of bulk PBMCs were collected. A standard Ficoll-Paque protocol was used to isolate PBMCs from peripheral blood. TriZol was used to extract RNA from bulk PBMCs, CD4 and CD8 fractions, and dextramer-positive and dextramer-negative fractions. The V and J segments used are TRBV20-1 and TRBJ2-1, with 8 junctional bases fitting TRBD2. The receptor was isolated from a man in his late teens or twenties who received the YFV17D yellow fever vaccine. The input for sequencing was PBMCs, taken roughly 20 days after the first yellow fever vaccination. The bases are TGCAGTGCTGGAACCGGGACTAGTCTATTCGATGAGCAGTTCTTC. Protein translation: CSAGTGTSLFDEQFF.